These 9 T cell receptor beta chains came from one sample sequenced in a study of cytomegalovirus exposure and HLA in healthy donors. Primers: 60 Vbeta forward and 13 Jbeta reverse. Repertoires were generated with immunoSEQ multiplex PCR, while TCRdb's copy carries only in-frame clones and drops some. This sample has 80,000 to 100,000 clones, with around 68% found just once. Sequenced sample: PBMCs. The source is a man between 45 and 60 years old in good health and CMV-seronegative.

The sample holds a few counts of this clone. This chain joins TRBV29-1 and TRBJ2-5; a possible D gene is TRBD1 (5 bases). The V gene lost 4 bases and the J gene lost 2 bases, with 14 bases spanning the gap. Germline CDR1 SQVTM, CDR2 ANQGSEA. The CDR3 is made up of 14 amino acids. Here the CDR3 DNA reads TGCAGCGTTGCTGTCAGGGTCAGACAAGAGACCCAGTACTTC. The encoded protein is CSVAVRVRQETQYF.

The chain combines TRBV7-9 with TRBJ2-1; 11 positions match TRBD2. Germline values: CDR1 SEHNR, CDR2 FQNEAQ (reference sequence). There are 16 residues in the CDR3. The V and J ends lost 3 bases and 4 bases, in that order; junction bases with no gene match: 5. CDR3 sequence (DNA): TGTGCCAGCAGCTTCATCCCTAGCGGGGGGTACAATGAGCAGTTCTTC. Its protein product is CASSFIPSGGYNEQFF. The full variable domain, in which reference TRBV7-9 and TRBJ2-1 provide the parts outside the CDR3, is DTGVSQNPRHKITKRGQNVTFRCDPISEHNRLYWYRQTLGQGPEFLTYFQNEAQLEKSRLLSDRFSAERPKGSFSTLEIQRTEQGDSAMYLCASSFIPSGGYNEQFFGPGTRLTVL.

In this sample, this clone turned up a few times. The genes are TRBV7-9 and TRBJ1-2; D is perhaps TRBD1 (6 bases). The V gene's germline CDR1 is SEHNR and CDR2 FQNEAQ (reference sequence). The CDR3 runs to 14 residues. V gave up 2 bases and J gave up 2 bases, with 9 bases separating them. CDR3 sequence reads: CASSLSGVNYGYTF. The CDR3, as DNA: TGTGCCAGCAGCTTATCAGGGGTCAACTATGGCTACACCTTC.

The chain employs TRBV6-6 and TRBJ1-5; the match to TRBD1 covers 8 bases. This CDR3 has 16 residues. The germline V gene has CDR1 MNHNY and CDR2 SVGAGI (reference sequence). Germline trimming cut 0 bases from V and 2 bases from J; bases unmatched to any gene: 3. The CDR3: CASSYSSGGGNQPQHF. CDR3 nucleotides: TGTGCCAGCAGTTACTCGTCAGGGGGCGGCAATCAGCCCCAGCATTTT.

The chain employs TRBV5-7 and TRBJ2-7; 10 bases match TRBD2. The J call may be mistaken, given a closer DNA end match to TRBJ2-1. TRBV5-7 is an ORF, and what it does is uncertain. The CDR3 covers 17 residues. For the CDR3, the DNA is TGTGCCAGCACCCTGGGGCTAGCGGGAGCCCTATGCAATGAGCAGTTCTTC. Its protein product is CASTLGLAGALCNEQFF.

The chain has TRBV6-5 and TRBJ2-1, with unresolved D. Deletions cut 5 bases from V and 4 bases from J, with 12 bases between. Germline V CDR1 and CDR2: MNHEY, SVGAGI. This CDR3 is 14 amino acids long. CDR3 nucleotide sequence: TGTGCCAGCAGTAGAGGAATACCTTACAATGAGCAGTTCTTC. It yields the protein CASSRGIPYNEQFF.

This clone has just a few counts. The chain links TRBV28 to TRBJ2-1; 7 bases agree with TRBD2. The CDR3 is 12 residues long. The junction had 8 bases not matched to a gene; V was cut back by 3 bases and J by 15 bases. Germline V CDR1 and CDR2: MDHEN, SYDVKM. The CDR3 here is CASSFLAGATFF. The CDR3 nucleotides read TGTGCCAGCAGTTTTCTGGCGGGAGCAACGTTCTTC.

The chain combines TRBV9 with TRBJ1-3; a possible D gene is TRBD1 (6 bases). Trimming left V 3 bases short and J 0 bases short, with 10 bases between. This CDR3 has 15 residues. CDR1 is SGDLS and CDR2 is YYNGEE in the germline V gene. CDR3 sequence reads: CASSAQGTSGNTIYF. CDR3 DNA sequence: TGTGCCAGCAGCGCCCAGGGGACCTCTGGAAACACCATATATTTT.

This clone was recorded only once. The chain carries TRBV19 and TRBJ1-1, with TRBD1 matching 7 bases. The CDR3 spans 14 residues. Trimming took 9 bases from V and 0 from J; bases not matched to a gene: 7. Germline V gene sequence: CDR1 LNHDA, CDR2 SQIVND (reference sequence). CDR3 sequence: CASNRGIVNTEAFF. CDR3 DNA sequence: TGTGCCAGCAACAGGGGAATAGTGAACACTGAAGCTTTCTTT.